Sequencing of this T cell receptor (delta chain) was carried out in a study of Vδ1+ human thymocytes. CDR1 is TVYSNPD and CDR2 is GDNSRS in the germline V gene (reference sequence). The CDR3 totals 17 residues. The V gene end was trimmed by 3 bases and the J gene end by 0 bases; junction bases not matched to a gene: 14. Extracted RNA was reverse transcribed into cDNA. Multiplex PCR used pooled V-gene forward primers and a constant-region reverse primer to amplify CDR3s. TCRdb redid the clone calls on the multiplex PCR reads with CATT. Of around 56,000 delta-chain clones in the sample, more than 12% were seen once. Whole-study results and caveats: In the thymus, TRG and TRD repertoires looked highly polyclonal with Gaussian CDR3 lengths.

This clone was counted only a few times. Antigen: not known. This rearrangement joins TRDV3 to TRDJ1; 9 positions agree with TRDD3. The sample comprised Vdelta1+ gamma-delta thymocytes from the thymus. Subset: FACS-sorted CD3+ TCRalphabeta- TCRVdelta1+ TCRVdelta2- thymocytes. This sequence originates from a girl less than two years old who had congenital heart surgery. The CDR3: CAFHPLLGDPYTDKLIF. The CDR3 region has the DNA TGTGCCTTCCACCCCCTACTGGGGGACCCTTACACCGATAAACTCATCTTT.